The next 11 T cell receptor beta chains were all read from a single sample in a study of blood T cell repertoires in COVID-19. Only in-frame clones appear in the TCRdb table, and some are missing; sequencing was by immunoSEQ multiplex PCR. The sample includes fewer than 350,000 clones, roughly 90% of them seen just once. The sequenced sample consisted of PBMCs or T cells enriched from blood (not recorded which). The receptors originated from a woman aged 40 to 50 with acute COVID-19.

This chain's CDR3 is CASSQSIKEGSGNTIYF. CDR3 bases: TGCGCCAGCAGCCAATCAATTAAGGAGGGCTCTGGAAACACCATATATTTT. The rearrangement joins TRBV4-3 to TRBJ1-3; D gene ambiguous. Trimming removed 2 bases at V and 0 bases at J, with 14 bases between. Germline loops: CDR1 LGHNA, CDR2 YSLEER. This CDR3 has 17 amino acids.

This rearrangement joins TRBV5-1 to TRBJ2-1, with D perhaps TRBD2 (6 bases). Germline V gene sequence: CDR1 SGHRS, CDR2 YFSETQ. The ends were cut back, 4 bases at V and 8 bases at J, with 19 bases in the middle. The CDR3 consists of 15 residues. The CDR3: CASSPRDWSNYEQFF. The CDR3 DNA follows: TGCGCCAGCAGCCCCCGGGACTGGAGCAATTATGAGCAGTTCTTC.

This clone was seen just once. This chain uses TRBV9 with TRBJ2-1, with D tentatively TRBD1 (6 bases). CDR1 and CDR2 from the germline V gene are SGDLS and YYNGEE. Trimming took off 3 bases at V and 6 bases at J, with 19 bases between the two ends. CDR3 length equals 16 residues. The CDR3 DNA follows: TGTGCCAGCAGCGGAATCCGGGACATAGGGGGCAATGAGCAGTTCTTC. Translated, it gives CASSGIRDIGGNEQFF.

The sample holds one count of this clone. The V and J genes are TRBV11-3 and TRBJ2-7; 8 positions match TRBD1. CDR3 length: 15 residues. The junction had 2 bases not matched to a gene; V was cut back by 1 base and J by 0 bases. Germline V lookup: CDR1 SGHNT, CDR2 YENEEA. CDR3 in DNA: TGTGCCAGCAGCTTAGTTCAGGGGGCCTCCTACGAGCAGTACTTC. It yields the protein CASSLVQGASYEQYF.

This chain uses TRBV4-2 with TRBJ2-7; a weak D match, TRBD1 (6 bases). Per the germline V gene, CDR1 is LGHNA and CDR2 is YNFKEQ. V dropped 3 bases and J dropped 2 bases, with 11 bases sitting between them. This CDR3 comprises 14 residues. The CDR3 nucleotides read TGTGCCAGCAGCCAGGCCAGGGGCCCCTACGAGCAGTACTTC. Translated: CASSQARGPYEQYF.

The chain recombines TRBV2 with TRBJ2-1; D is unclear. The V end was cut by 3 bases, the J end by 0 bases, with 6 bases between. The CDR3 consists of 14 residues. Germline CDR1 is SNHLY and CDR2 is FYNNEI. The CDR3 is CASSEGHSYNEQFF. The CDR3 DNA reads as TGTGCCAGCAGTGAGGGCCACTCCTACAATGAGCAGTTCTTC.

The rearrangement links TRBV28 to TRBJ2-3, with D maybe TRBD1 (6 bases). The length of the CDR3 is 14 residues. V lost 6 bases and J lost 1, with 11 bases in between. CDR1 is MDHEN, CDR2 SYDVKM, per germline. CDR3 nucleotides: TGTGCCAGCAGCACCGGGACACGCACAGATACGCAGTATTTT. It codes for CASSTGTRTDTQYF.

This clone was recorded only once. The genes are TRBV3-1 (or the pseudogene TRBV3-2) and TRBJ1-1; D uncertain. V gave up 4 bases and J gave up 0 bases, with 12 bases separating them. Germline values: CDR1 LGHDT, CDR2 YNNKEL (reference sequence). The CDR3 loop spans 15 amino acids. The CDR3 nucleotides are TGTGCCAGCAGCCCCTTAGCTGAAGTGAACACTGAAGCTTTCTTT. It codes for CASSPLAEVNTEAFF.

The CDR3 spells CASRDSYTEAFF. In nucleotides, the CDR3 is TGTGCCAGCAGGGACAGCTACACTGAAGCTTTCTTT. The rearrangement joins TRBV25-1 to TRBJ1-1; TRBD1 is a possible D gene (6 bases). Between the trimmed V and J ends, which lost 6 bases and 3 bases, there was a span of 8 bases. From germline, CDR1 is MGHDK and CDR2 SYGVNS. This CDR3 contains 12 residues.

The rearrangement links TRBV4-3 to TRBJ1-5; D call uncertain. Germline CDR1 reads LGHNA; CDR2 reads YSLEER. The length of the CDR3 is 13 residues. V was cut by 0 bases and J by 7 bases, with 7 bases left in between. CDR3 residues: CASSQDGNQPQHF. In DNA, the CDR3 is TGCGCCAGCAGCCAAGACGGTAACCAGCCCCAGCATTTT.

The gene calls are TRBV28 and TRBJ2-2; TRBD2 agrees at 10 bases. Germline CDR1 and CDR2: MDHEN and SYDVKM. The CDR3 has 16 amino acids. The V segment lost 4 bases and the J segment 3 bases; nucleotides outside the gene matches: 5. The CDR3 is CASSSLAGAYTGELFF. The CDR3 DNA reads as TGTGCCAGCAGTTCGCTAGCGGGAGCCTACACCGGGGAGCTGTTTTTT.